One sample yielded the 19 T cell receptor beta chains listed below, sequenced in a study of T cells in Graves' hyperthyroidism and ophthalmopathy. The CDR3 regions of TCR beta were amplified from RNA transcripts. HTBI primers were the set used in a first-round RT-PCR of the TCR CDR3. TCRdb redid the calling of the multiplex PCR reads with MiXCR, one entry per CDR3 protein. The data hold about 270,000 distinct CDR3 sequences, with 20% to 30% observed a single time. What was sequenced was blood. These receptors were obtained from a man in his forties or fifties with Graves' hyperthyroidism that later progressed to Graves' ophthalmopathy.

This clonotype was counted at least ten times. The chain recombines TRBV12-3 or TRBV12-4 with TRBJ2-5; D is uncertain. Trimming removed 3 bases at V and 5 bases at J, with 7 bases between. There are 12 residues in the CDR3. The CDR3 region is CASSFFGETQYF. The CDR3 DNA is TGTGCCAGCAGTTTCTTCGGGGAGACCCAGTACTTC.

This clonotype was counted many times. The CDR3 sequence is CASRGTGVYGYTF. The CDR3 nucleotides are TGTGCCAGCAGGGGGACAGGGGTCTATGGCTACACCTTC. The gene calls are TRBV25-1 and TRBJ1-2, with 10 bases identical to TRBD1. CDR3 size: 13 residues. The ends lost 6 bases at V and 4 bases at J; junction bases unmatched: 2. Germline CDR1 is MGHDK and CDR2 is SYGVNS.

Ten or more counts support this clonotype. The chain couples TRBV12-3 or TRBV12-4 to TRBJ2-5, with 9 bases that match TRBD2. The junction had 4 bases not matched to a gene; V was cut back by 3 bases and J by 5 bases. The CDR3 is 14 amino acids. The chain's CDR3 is CASSFDAGGETQYF. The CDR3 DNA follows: TGTGCCAGCAGTTTCGACGCGGGAGGGGAGACCCAGTACTTC.

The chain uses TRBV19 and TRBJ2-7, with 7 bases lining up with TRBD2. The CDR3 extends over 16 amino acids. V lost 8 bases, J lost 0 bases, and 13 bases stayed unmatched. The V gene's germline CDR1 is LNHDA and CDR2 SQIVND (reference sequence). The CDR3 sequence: CASSRVGGSSSYEQYF. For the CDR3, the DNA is TGTGCCAGTTCACGGGTGGGCGGGAGTAGCTCCTACGAGCAGTACTTC.

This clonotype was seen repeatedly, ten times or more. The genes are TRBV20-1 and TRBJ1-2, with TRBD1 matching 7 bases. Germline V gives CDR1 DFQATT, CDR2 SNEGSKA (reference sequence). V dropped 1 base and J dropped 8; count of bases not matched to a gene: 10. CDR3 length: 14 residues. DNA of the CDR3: TGCAGTGCTAGAGGTCCGGAGGGGGCGGGAGGCTACACCTTC. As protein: CSARGPEGAGGYTF.

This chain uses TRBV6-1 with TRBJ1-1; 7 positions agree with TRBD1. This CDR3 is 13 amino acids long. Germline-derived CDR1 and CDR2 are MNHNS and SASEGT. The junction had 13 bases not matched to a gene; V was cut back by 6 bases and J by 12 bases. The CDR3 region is CASSRGQAVETFF. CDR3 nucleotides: TGTGCCAGCAGCCGAGGACAGGCGGTTGAGACTTTCTTT.

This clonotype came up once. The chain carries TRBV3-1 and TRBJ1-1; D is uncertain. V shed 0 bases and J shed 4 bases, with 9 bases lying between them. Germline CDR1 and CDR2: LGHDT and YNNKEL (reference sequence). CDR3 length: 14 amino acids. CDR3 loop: CASSQEVGFTEAFF. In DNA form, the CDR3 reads TGTGCCAGCAGCCAAGAAGTGGGGTTCACTGAAGCTTTCTTT.

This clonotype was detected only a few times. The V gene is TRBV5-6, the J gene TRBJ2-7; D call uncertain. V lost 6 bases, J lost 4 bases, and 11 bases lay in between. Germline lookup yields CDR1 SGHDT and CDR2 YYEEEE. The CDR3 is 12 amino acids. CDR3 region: CASTQGDYEQYF. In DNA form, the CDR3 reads TGTGCCAGCACCCAAGGTGATTACGAGCAGTACTTC.

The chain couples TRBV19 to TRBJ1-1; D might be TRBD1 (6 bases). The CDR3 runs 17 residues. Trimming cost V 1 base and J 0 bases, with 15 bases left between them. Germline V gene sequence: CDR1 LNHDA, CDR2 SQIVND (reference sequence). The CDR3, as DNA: TGTGCCAGTAGTATAGTCGCAGGGGAAAGGATGAACACTGAAGCTTTCTTT. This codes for CASSIVAGERMNTEAFF.

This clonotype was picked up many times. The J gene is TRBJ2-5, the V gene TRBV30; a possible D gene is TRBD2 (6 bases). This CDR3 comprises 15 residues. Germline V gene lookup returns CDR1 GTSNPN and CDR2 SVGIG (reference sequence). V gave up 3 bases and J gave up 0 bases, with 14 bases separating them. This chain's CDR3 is CAWSALALYQETQYF. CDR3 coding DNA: TGTGCCTGGAGCGCCCTAGCGCTGTACCAAGAGACCCAGTACTTC.

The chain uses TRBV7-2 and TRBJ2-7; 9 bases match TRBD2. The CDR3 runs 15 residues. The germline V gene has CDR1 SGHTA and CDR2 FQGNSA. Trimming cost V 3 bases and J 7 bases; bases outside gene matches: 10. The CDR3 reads CASSFNPAGGGEQYF. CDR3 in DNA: TGTGCCAGCAGCTTCAATCCCGCGGGAGGGGGAGAGCAGTACTTC.

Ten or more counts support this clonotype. CDR3 nucleotide sequence: TGTGCCAGTAGAAGTGGGGAGTCCCAGTACTTC. This translates into CASRSGESQYF. This rearrangement joins TRBV19 to TRBJ2-5, with a tentative D call TRBD2 (5 bases). CDR3 length: 11 amino acids. Germline V gives CDR1 LNHDA, CDR2 SQIVND (reference sequence). The V and J ends lost 6 bases and 9 bases respectively, with 11 bases between them. The full variable domain, with the rest looked up from reference TRBV19 and TRBJ2-5, is DGGITQSPKYLFRKEGQNVTLSCEQNLNHDAMYWYRQDPGQGLRLIYYSQIVNDFQKGDIAEGYSVSREKKESFPLTVTSAQKNPTAFYLCASRSGESQYFGPGTRLLVL.

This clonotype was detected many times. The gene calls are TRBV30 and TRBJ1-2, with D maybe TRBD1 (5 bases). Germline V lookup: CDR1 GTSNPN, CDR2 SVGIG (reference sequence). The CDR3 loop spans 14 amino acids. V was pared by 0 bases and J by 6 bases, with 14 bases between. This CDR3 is CAWSVSGAVDGYTF. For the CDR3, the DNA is TGTGCCTGGAGTGTATCCGGGGCGGTGGATGGCTACACCTTC.

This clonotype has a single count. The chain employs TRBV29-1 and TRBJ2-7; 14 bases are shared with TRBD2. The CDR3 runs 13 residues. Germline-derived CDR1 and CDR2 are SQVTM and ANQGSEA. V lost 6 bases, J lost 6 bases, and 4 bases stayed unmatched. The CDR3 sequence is CSVTGTSGSEQYF. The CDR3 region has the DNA TGCAGCGTCACCGGGACTAGCGGGAGCGAGCAGTACTTC.

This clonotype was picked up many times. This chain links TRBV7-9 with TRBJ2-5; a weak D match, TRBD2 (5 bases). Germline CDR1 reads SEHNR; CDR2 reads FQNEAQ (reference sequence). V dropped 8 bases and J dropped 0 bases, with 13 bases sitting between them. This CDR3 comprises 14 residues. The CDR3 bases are TGTGCCAGCGACCTGAGGGAGTACCAAGAGACCCAGTACTTC. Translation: CASDLREYQETQYF.

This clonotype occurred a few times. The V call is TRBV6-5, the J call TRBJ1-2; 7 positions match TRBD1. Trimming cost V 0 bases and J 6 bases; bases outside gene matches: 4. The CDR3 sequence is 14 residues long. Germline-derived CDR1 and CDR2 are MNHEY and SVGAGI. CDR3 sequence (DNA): TGTGCCAGCAGTTACTCTAAACAGGGGAATGGCTACACCTTC. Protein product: CASSYSKQGNGYTF.

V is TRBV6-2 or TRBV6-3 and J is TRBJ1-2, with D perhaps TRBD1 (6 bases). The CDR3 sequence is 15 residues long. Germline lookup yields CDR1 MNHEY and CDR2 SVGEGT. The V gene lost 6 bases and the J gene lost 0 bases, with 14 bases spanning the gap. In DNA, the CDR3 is TGTGCCAGCAGAAGACAGGAACGAGCTAACTATGGCTACACCTTC. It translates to CASRRQERANYGYTF.

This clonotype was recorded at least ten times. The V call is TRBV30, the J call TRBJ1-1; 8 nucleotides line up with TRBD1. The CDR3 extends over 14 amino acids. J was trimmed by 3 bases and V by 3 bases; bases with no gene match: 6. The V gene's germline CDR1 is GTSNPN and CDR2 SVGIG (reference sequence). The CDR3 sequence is CAWSHRGSDTEAFF. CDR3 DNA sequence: TGTGCCTGGAGCCACAGGGGGTCGGACACTGAAGCTTTCTTT.

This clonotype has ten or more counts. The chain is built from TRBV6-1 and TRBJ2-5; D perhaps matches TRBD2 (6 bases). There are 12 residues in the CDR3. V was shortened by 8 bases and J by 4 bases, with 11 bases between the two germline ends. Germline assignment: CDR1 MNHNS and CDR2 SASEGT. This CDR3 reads CASGGQPETQYF. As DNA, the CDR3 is TGTGCCAGCGGAGGGCAGCCAGAGACCCAGTACTTC.